Below, 15 T cell receptor beta chains from the same sample are listed, as sequenced in a study of T-cell memory formation after mild COVID-19. TCRdb re-called the 5' RACE reads through MiXCR, storing one row per CDR3 protein. The profile shows tens of thousands of distinct CDR3 sequences, roughly an eighth of them singletons. The sample taken for sequencing was PBMCs or a T cell subset sorted from them (not recorded which). Receptors originate from an adult woman who had mild COVID-19 (a few samples of this study predate the infection). Cell type and time point are not known.

This clonotype was counted only a few times. This chain uses TRBV6-5 with TRBJ1-1, with D perhaps TRBD1 (6 bases). The V gene lost 8 bases and the J gene lost 1 base, with 14 bases spanning the gap. The CDR3 has 14 residues. Germline-derived CDR1 and CDR2 are MNHEY and SVGAGI. For the CDR3, the DNA is TGTGCCAGCTTCGGGGGGGCAGGGAACACTGAAGCTTTCTTT. This gives the protein CASFGGAGNTEAFF.

This clonotype was observed many times. The chain joins TRBV7-9 to TRBJ2-1; 8 nucleotides match TRBD2. The germline V gene encodes CDR1 SEHNR and CDR2 FQNEAQ (reference sequence). The CDR3 loop spans 11 amino acids. The trim removed 5 bases at V and 10 bases at J, leaving 1 base unmatched. CDR3 protein: CASSPGGEQFF. In DNA form, the CDR3 reads TGTGCCAGCAGCCCGGGGGGGGAGCAGTTCTTC.

This clonotype has just a few counts. The rearrangement joins TRBV5-1 to TRBJ2-7; maybe TRBD1 (5 bases). CDR3 length: 16 residues. Germline CDR1 is SGHRS and CDR2 is YFSETQ. V was trimmed by 4 bases and J by 0 bases, leaving 17 bases between them. CDR3: CASSHTFDSHSYEQYF. The CDR3 nucleotides read TGCGCCAGCAGCCACACGTTCGACAGCCACTCCTACGAGCAGTACTTC. Full variable domain (remainder filled in from reference TRBV5-1 and TRBJ2-7): KAGVTQTPRYLIKTRGQQVTLSCSPISGHRSVSWYQQTPGQGLQFLFEYFSETQRNKGNFPGRFSGRQFSNSRSEMNVSTLELGDSALYLCASSHTFDSHSYEQYFGPGTRLTVT.

The genes are TRBV7-9 and TRBJ2-1; 15 positions match TRBD2. The V and J ends lost 4 bases and 12 bases, in that order; junction bases with no gene match: 13. Germline CDR1 SEHNR, CDR2 FQNEAQ (reference sequence). CDR3 size: 17 residues. The CDR3 here is CASSSGLAGGKDHGQFF. CDR3 sequence (DNA): TGTGCCAGCAGCTCTGGACTAGCGGGAGGGAAAGATCATGGGCAGTTCTTC.

This clonotype has just a few counts. V and J are TRBV20-1 and TRBJ2-1; D is undetermined. V was cut by 0 bases and J by 8 bases, with 14 bases left in between. CDR3 size: 14 residues. The germline CDR1 and CDR2 sequences are DFQATT and SNEGSKA (reference sequence). The CDR3 DNA sequence: TGCAGTGCTAGAGATCATTCTAGTTTCGATGAGCAGTTCTTC. Its protein is CSARDHSSFDEQFF.

The rearrangement links TRBV24-1 to TRBJ2-1; D remains ambiguous. V was shortened by 4 bases and J by 2 bases, with 5 bases between the two germline ends. The CDR3 totals 13 residues. Germline V gene sequence: CDR1 KGHDR, CDR2 SFDVKD. The CDR3: CATSDLTYNEQFF. Written as DNA, the CDR3 is TGTGCCACCAGTGACCTAACCTACAATGAGCAGTTCTTC.

The chain couples TRBV4-2 to TRBJ2-3; weak D call: TRBD2 (6 bases). Germline V gives CDR1 LGHNA, CDR2 YNFKEQ. V lost 1 base to trimming and J lost 6 bases, with 14 bases between them. The CDR3 covers 15 residues. Written as DNA, the CDR3 is TGTGCCAGCAGCCAAGTGGGGGGTCGTAGGGATACGCAGTATTTT. It yields the protein CASSQVGGRRDTQYF.

The V gene is TRBV27, the J gene TRBJ2-7; D remains ambiguous. Germline CDR1 and CDR2: MNHEY and SMNVEV (reference sequence). There are 12 residues in the CDR3. Trimming stripped 7 bases from V and 1 base from J, with 8 bases between. The CDR3 DNA reads as TGTGCCAGCAAGGGCCGGTCCTACGAGCAGTACTTC. Protein product: CASKGRSYEQYF.

Only a few counts were recorded for this clonotype. The chain links TRBV24-1 to TRBJ2-1; no firm D call. V lost 2 bases and J lost 10, with 8 bases in between. The CDR3 is 12 amino acids. From germline, CDR1 is KGHDR and CDR2 SFDVKD. The DNA of the CDR3 is TGTGCCACCAGTGATTACTGGCGGGAGCAGTTCTTC. This codes for CATSDYWREQFF.

This clonotype was seen ten or more times. V usage is TRBV4-1 and J usage is TRBJ1-1; 9 bases line up with TRBD1. CDR1 and CDR2 (germline): MGHRA, YSYEKL. J lost 1 base, V lost 2 bases, and 17 bases had no gene match. This CDR3 has 20 amino acids. CDR3 sequence reads: CASSQSRDRVFFSPNTEAFF. CDR3 in DNA: TGCGCCAGCAGCCAATCCCGGGACAGGGTGTTTTTTTCTCCGAACACTGAAGCTTTCTTT.

This rearrangement joins TRBV10-3 to TRBJ2-3, with TRBD2 matching 13 bases. Germline lookup yields CDR1 ENHRY and CDR2 SYGVKD. V gave up 4 bases and J gave up 1 base; unmatched junction bases: 8. The CDR3 runs to 18 residues. The chain's CDR3 is CAISVTGTSGARTDTQYF. The CDR3 coding sequence is TGTGCCATCAGTGTAACCGGGACTAGCGGGGCCCGCACAGATACGCAGTATTTT.

The V and J genes are TRBV24-1 and TRBJ1-1; maybe TRBD1 (5 bases). The V gene lost 9 bases and the J gene lost 5 bases, with 9 bases spanning the gap. Germline CDR1 KGHDR, CDR2 SFDVKD. The CDR3 is made up of 11 amino acids. CDR3 sequence reads: CATHSGTEAFF. Written as DNA, the CDR3 is TGTGCCACCCACTCAGGGACTGAAGCTTTCTTT.

The chain carries TRBV20-1 and TRBJ2-3, with TRBD2 identical over 9 bases. V lost 1 base, J lost 3 bases, and 8 bases stayed unmatched. The CDR3 is made up of 16 amino acids. Germline CDR1 DFQATT, CDR2 SNEGSKA (reference sequence). This chain's CDR3 is CSARVLAGVETDTQYF. CDR3 in DNA: TGCAGTGCTAGAGTTTTAGCGGGAGTCGAGACAGATACGCAGTATTTT.

Of note for this clonotype: The junction departs from germline at one end; a sequencing error may be responsible. The rearrangement links TRBV5-6 to TRBJ2-1, with D tentatively TRBD2 (5 bases). Germline V gives CDR1 SGHDT, CDR2 YYEEEE. CDR3 length: 14 amino acids. CDR3 bases: TGTGCCAGCACCTTGCGAGGGCTCAACAATGAGCAGTTCTTC. Translation: CASTLRGLNNEQFF.

This clonotype was counted a few times. The chain links TRBV28 to TRBJ1-2; 7 bases are shared with TRBD1. There are 14 residues in the CDR3. Germline assignment: CDR1 MDHEN and CDR2 SYDVKM. Trimming removed 4 bases from V and 5 bases from J; junction bases left unmatched: 7. The CDR3 loop reads CASSSSGGYYGYTF. The CDR3 nucleotides are TGTGCCAGCAGTTCCTCAGGGGGTTATTATGGCTACACCTTC.